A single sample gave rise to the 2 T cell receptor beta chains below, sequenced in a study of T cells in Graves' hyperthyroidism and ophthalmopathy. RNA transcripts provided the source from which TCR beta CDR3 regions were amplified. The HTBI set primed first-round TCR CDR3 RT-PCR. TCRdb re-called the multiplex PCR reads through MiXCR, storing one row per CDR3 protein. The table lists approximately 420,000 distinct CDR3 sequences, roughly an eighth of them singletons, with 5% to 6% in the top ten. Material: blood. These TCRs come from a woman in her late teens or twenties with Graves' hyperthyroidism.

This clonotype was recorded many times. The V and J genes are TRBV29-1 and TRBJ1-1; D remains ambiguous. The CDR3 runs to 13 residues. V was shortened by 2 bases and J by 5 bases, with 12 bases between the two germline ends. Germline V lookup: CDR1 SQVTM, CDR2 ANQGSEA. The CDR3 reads CSVESQPRTEAFF. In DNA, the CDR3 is TGCAGCGTTGAATCGCAACCCCGGACTGAAGCTTTCTTT. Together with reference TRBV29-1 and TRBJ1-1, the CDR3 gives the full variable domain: SAVISQKPSRDICQRGTSLTIQCQVDSQVTMMFWYRQQPGQSLTLIATANQGSEATYESGFVIDKFPISRPNLTFSTLTVSNMSPEDSSIYLCSVESQPRTEAFFGQGTRLTVV.

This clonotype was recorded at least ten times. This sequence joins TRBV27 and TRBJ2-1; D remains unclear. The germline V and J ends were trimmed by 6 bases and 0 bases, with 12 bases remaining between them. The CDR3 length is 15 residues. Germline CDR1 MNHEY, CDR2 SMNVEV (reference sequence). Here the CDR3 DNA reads TGTGCCAGCAGCCGACTTTTGAGCTCCTACAATGAGCAGTTCTTC. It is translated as CASSRLLSSYNEQFF.